The 22 T cell receptor beta chains below were found in one sample sequenced in a study of shared clonotypes between healthy human individuals. The assay was immunoSEQ multiplex PCR, and TCRdb's table has in-frame clones only and misses some. The sample shows approximately 2.1 million clones, roughly 93% of them seen only once. The sequenced sample consisted of naive CD4+ T cells from PBMCs. Subset of the sample: CD45RA+ positively selected. All receptors derive from a man younger than 35 in good health. Some clones in this sample may be carry-over from other donors' samples.

The rearrangement links TRBV6-5 to TRBJ2-7; weak D call: TRBD1 (5 bases). With 8 bases removed from V and 0 bases from J, the gap between germline ends came to 14 bases. Germline lookup yields CDR1 MNHEY and CDR2 SVGAGI. This CDR3 has 14 residues. In DNA, the CDR3 is TGTGCCAGCGGGAATACAGGACACTCCTACGAGCAGTACTTC. Protein sequence: CASGNTGHSYEQYF.

The rearrangement links TRBV7-8 to TRBJ2-5; 9 bases line up with TRBD2. The CDR3 runs 15 residues. Trimming at V came to 7 bases and at J to 4 bases, leaving 10 bases not matched to a gene. CDR1 is SGHVS and CDR2 is FQNEAQ in the germline V gene. This chain's CDR3 is CASTRTQAGGETQYF. The CDR3 DNA is TGTGCCAGCACCCGAACCCAAGCGGGAGGAGAGACCCAGTACTTC.

This clone was detected a few times. At the DNA level, this CDR3 is encoded by other sequences in the same sample as well. V is TRBV7-2 and J is TRBJ1-1, with 7 bases matching TRBD1. Germline-derived CDR1 and CDR2 are SGHTA and FQGNSA. This CDR3 is built from 14 residues. Unmatched junction bases numbered 3, after V lost 4 bases and J lost 1 base. CDR3 amino acids: CASSSGQPNTEAFF. Here the CDR3 DNA reads TGTGCCAGCAGCTCGGGACAGCCGAACACTGAAGCTTTCTTT.

V usage is TRBV7-2 and J usage is TRBJ2-7; D remains unclear. This CDR3 region has 18 residues. V was trimmed by 1 base and J by 0 bases, leaving 19 bases between them. Germline CDR1 and CDR2: SGHTA and FQGNSA. The CDR3 DNA follows: TGTGCCAGCAGCTTAGTTGGTGGGCTCGGGTTGAGCTCCTACGAGCAGTACTTC. Its protein product is CASSLVGGLGLSSYEQYF.

The chain joins TRBV5-4 to TRBJ2-5; 7 bases map to TRBD2. Germline V gives CDR1 SGHNT, CDR2 YYREEE (reference sequence). After removal of 4 bases from V and 3 bases from J, the junction contained 9 bases not matched to a gene. The CDR3 length is 15 residues. Here the CDR3 reads CASSMRLGGEETQYF. CDR3 DNA sequence: TGTGCCAGCAGCATGAGGTTGGGAGGGGAAGAGACCCAGTACTTC.

This clone appeared a few times. The rearrangement joins TRBV28 to TRBJ1-1; D is undetermined. This CDR3 spans 13 amino acids. With 2 bases removed from V and 0 bases from J, the gap between germline ends came to 4 bases. Germline CDR1 and CDR2: MDHEN and SYDVKM. The DNA of the CDR3 is TGTGCCAGCAGTTTAGATATGAACACTGAAGCTTTCTTT. This translates into CASSLDMNTEAFF.

This sequence joins TRBV11-3 and TRBJ2-5; 8 bases are shared with TRBD1. The CDR3 loop spans 15 amino acids. The V and J ends lost 5 bases and 1 base, in that order; junction bases with no gene match: 6. Per the germline V gene, CDR1 is SGHNT and CDR2 is YENEEA. The CDR3 DNA reads as TGTGCCAGCAGCAATCCCGGACAGGGCCAAGAGACCCAGTACTTC. Translating it yields CASSNPGQGQETQYF.

The V and J genes are TRBV11-2 and TRBJ2-3; no clear D gene. CDR3 length equals 15 residues. Trimming took 1 base from V and 4 from J, leaving 12 bases between them. Germline V CDR1 and CDR2: SGHAT, FQNNGV. CDR3 DNA sequence: TGTGCCAGCAGCTTAGGATCGCGTAGGCCAGATACGCAGTATTTT. It encodes CASSLGSRRPDTQYF.

The rearrangement joins TRBV6-5 to TRBJ2-7; D uncertain. Trimming removed 7 bases from V and 5 bases from J, with 15 bases in between. CDR3 length equals 13 residues. The germline V gene has CDR1 MNHEY and CDR2 SVGAGI. CDR3 loop: CASTPPGRDEQYF. Here the CDR3 DNA reads TGTGCCAGCACCCCCCCCGGCCGGGACGAGCAGTACTTC.

The chain is built from TRBV9 and TRBJ2-1; D ambiguous. In germline, CDR1 is SGDLS, CDR2 YYNGEE. The CDR3 runs to 14 residues. V lost 2 bases and J 2 bases, leaving 8 bases between the germline ends. The CDR3 nucleotides read TGTGCCAGCAGCGTCCGGGTAGCCTACAATGAGCAGTTCTTC. It is translated as CASSVRVAYNEQFF.

This chain uses TRBV9 with TRBJ2-7; 8 bases are a match to TRBD1. This CDR3 has 13 residues. Per germline, CDR1 SGDLS and CDR2 YYNGEE. V was pared by 0 bases and J by 6 bases, with 2 bases of the junction left unmatched. The CDR3 here is CASSVGQGSEQYF. CDR3 DNA: TGTGCCAGCAGCGTAGGACAGGGGAGCGAGCAGTACTTC.

Here the CDR3 reads CASPPSGRGQETQYF. CDR3 coding DNA: TGTGCCAGCCCCCCTAGCGGGAGGGGCCAAGAGACCCAGTACTTC. This sequence joins TRBV6-1 and TRBJ2-5, with TRBD2 matching 12 bases. The V gene's germline CDR1 is MNHNS and CDR2 SASEGT. V shed 8 bases and J 1 base; nucleotides not matched to a gene: 5. CDR3 size: 15 residues.

V is TRBV7-2 and J is TRBJ2-7; 8 bases align to TRBD2. With 6 bases clipped from V and 0 bases from J, the junction kept 4 bases outside the gene matches. Germline V gene sequence: CDR1 SGHTA, CDR2 FQGNSA. The CDR3 spans 14 residues. CDR3 loop: CASSSGTNSYEQYF. The CDR3 nucleotides are TGTGCCAGCAGTAGCGGGACTAACTCCTACGAGCAGTACTTC.

The sample holds a few counts of this clone. J is TRBJ1-4 and V is TRBV2; D not certain. Germline V gene lookup returns CDR1 SNHLY and CDR2 FYNNEI. The CDR3 contains 13 residues. V lost 4 bases and J lost 6, with 9 bases in between. The chain's CDR3 is CASSVRLYEKLFF. The DNA for the CDR3 is TGTGCCAGCAGTGTCAGGCTGTATGAAAAACTGTTTTTT.

This sequence joins TRBV7-2 and TRBJ1-2, with 8 bases identical to TRBD1. V lost 7 bases and J lost 5; bases outside the gene matches: 9. Germline-derived CDR1 and CDR2 are SGHTA and FQGNSA. This CDR3 region has 14 residues. The CDR3 DNA follows: TGTGCCAGCATGTGGAGACAGGGGCGATATGGCTACACCTTC. It codes for CASMWRQGRYGYTF.

The genes are TRBV4-1 and TRBJ1-4; TRBD1 matches at 7 bases. This CDR3 contains 15 residues. Germline lookup yields CDR1 MGHRA and CDR2 YSYEKL. Losses at the gene ends were 4 bases for V and 4 bases for J; bases not matched to a gene: 6. The CDR3 is CASSPSGTVNEKLFF. CDR3 nucleotides: TGCGCCAGCAGCCCCTCCGGGACAGTTAATGAAAAACTGTTTTTT.

This clone appeared once. The chain joins TRBV30 to TRBJ1-6; 9 bases line up with TRBD1. CDR3 length equals 14 residues. Per germline, CDR1 GTSNPN and CDR2 SVGIG (reference sequence). V lost 2 bases to trimming and J lost 8 bases; unmatched junction nucleotides: 4. The CDR3 spells CAWSRRTGDSPLHF. The CDR3 DNA follows: TGTGCCTGGAGTAGGCGGACAGGGGATTCACCCCTCCACTTT.

J is TRBJ1-5 and V is TRBV6-1; no definite D call. The CDR3 consists of 14 residues. From germline, CDR1 is MNHNS and CDR2 SASEGT. V dropped 8 bases and J dropped 0 bases, with 11 bases sitting between them. This CDR3 reads CASVKVNSNQPQHF. The DNA of the CDR3 is TGTGCCAGCGTTAAGGTCAATAGCAATCAGCCCCAGCATTTT.

This sequence joins TRBV18 and TRBJ1-2; D is unclear. Per germline, CDR1 KGHSH and CDR2 LQKENI. The V gene lost 2 bases and the J gene lost 4 bases, with 14 bases spanning the gap. The CDR3 is 15 amino acids. The CDR3 DNA reads as TGTGCCAGCTCACCAATGGAAAACCGATTCTATGGCTACACCTTC. Amino acid sequence: CASSPMENRFYGYTF. Drawing the rest from reference TRBV18 and TRBJ1-2, the complete variable domain is NAGVMQNPRHLVRRRGQEARLRCSPMKGHSHVYWYRQLPEEGLKFMVYLQKENIIDESGMPKERFSAEFPKEGPSILRIQQVVRGDSAAYFCASSPMENRFYGYTFGSGTRLTVV.

The genes are TRBV5-1 and TRBJ2-1, with D maybe TRBD2 (6 bases). The CDR3 length is 14 residues. The germline V and J ends were trimmed by 0 bases and 10 bases, with 14 bases remaining between them. CDR1 is SGHRS, CDR2 YFSETQ, per germline. The CDR3 coding sequence is TGCGCCAGCAGCTTGGTGGGCGGGGATCGGGAGCAGTTCTTC. Protein: CASSLVGGDREQFF.

This clone was found a few times. The rearrangement joins TRBV19 to TRBJ1-1, with a weak D call TRBD1 (5 bases). Germline V gene data show CDR1 as LNHDA and CDR2 as SQIVND (reference sequence). The CDR3 extends over 14 amino acids. Trimming shortened V by 4 bases and J by 0 bases, and 9 bases separated the two germline ends. The CDR3: CASSTGDLNTEAFF. The DNA of the CDR3 is TGTGCCAGTAGTACTGGGGACCTGAACACTGAAGCTTTCTTT. The variable domain in full, with the rest retrieved from reference TRBV19 and TRBJ1-1, is DGGITQSPKYLFRKEGQNVTLSCEQNLNHDAMYWYRQDPGQGLRLIYYSQIVNDFQKGDIAEGYSVSREKKESFPLTVTSAQKNPTAFYLCASSTGDLNTEAFFGQGTRLTVV.

J is TRBJ1-4 and V is TRBV6-1; no clear D. This CDR3 contains 17 residues. Germline values: CDR1 MNHNS, CDR2 SASEGT. Trimming took off 3 bases at V and 2 bases at J, with 16 bases between the two ends. The CDR3 DNA reads TGTGCCAGCAGTGACATCATGATCGGGGAGACTAATGAAAAACTGTTTTTT. Translated: CASSDIMIGETNEKLFF.